The clone carrying this T cell receptor (beta chain) was seen a single time. The method was immunoSEQ multiplex PCR; TCRdb's version includes in-frame clones alone and lacks a portion of them. The table records 60,000 to 80,000 clones, about 81% of them present only once. The entry originates in a study of OX40 agonist ivuxolimab in advanced cancers. Per germline, CDR1 SGHTA and CDR2 FQGNSA. J lost 14 bases, V lost 5 bases, and 10 bases had no gene match. The CDR3 extends over 13 amino acids. This specimen was CD4+ or CD8+ T cells sorted from blood, taken in a trial of the OX40 agonist ivuxolimab. This TCR was recovered from an adult with an advanced solid tumor such as melanoma, head and neck, liver or kidney cancer. The V and J genes are TRBV7-2 and TRBJ2-1, with 9 bases lining up with TRBD2. The CDR3 loop is CASSPLRASGKFF. Written as DNA, the CDR3 is TGTGCCAGCAGCCCACTAAGGGCTAGCGGGAAGTTCTTC. Variable domain in full (rest from reference TRBV7-2 and TRBJ2-1): GAGVSQSPSNKVTEKGKDVELRCDPISGHTALYWYRQSLGQGLEFLIYFQGNSAPDKSGLPSDRFSAERTGGSVSTLTIQRTQQEDSAVYLCASSPLRASGKFFGPGTRLTVL.